A selection of T cell receptor beta chains follows, all from one sample in a study of blood T cell repertoires in COVID-19. This table comes from immunoSEQ multiplex PCR, and its TCRdb copy is limited to in-frame clones, with some not included. The sample lists 150,000 to 200,000 clones, over 85% occurring once. Material: peripheral blood. These receptors originate from a man aged 60 to 75 with active or convalescent COVID-19. Both conserved end residues are part of each CDR3. The D gene is left open where the match is weak.

v_gene: TRBV6-5; d_gene: NA; j_gene: TRBJ2-2; CDR3aa: CASTRGSGDTGELFF
v_gene: TRBV2; d_gene: TRBD1; j_gene: TRBJ2-5; CDR3aa: CASSENLTGKETQYF
v_gene: TRBV19; d_gene: NA; j_gene: TRBJ1-1; CDR3aa: CASNVEANTEAFF
v_gene: TRBV2; d_gene: TRBD1; j_gene: TRBJ2-1; CDR3aa: CASSDLGQGHNEQFF
v_gene: TRBV6-5; d_gene: NA; j_gene: TRBJ2-2; CDR3aa: CASRFGVRANTGELFF
v_gene: TRBV29-1; d_gene: NA; j_gene: TRBJ1-5; CDR3aa: CSVDRYQPQHF
v_gene: TRBV18; d_gene: TRBD1; j_gene: TRBJ1-2; CDR3aa: CASSQSTGGADGYTF
v_gene: TRBV7-8; d_gene: NA; j_gene: TRBJ2-5; CDR3aa: CASSSLETQYF
v_gene: TRBV19; d_gene: NA; j_gene: TRBJ1-5; CDR3aa: CASSIEGGWDSNQPQHF
v_gene: TRBV6-6; d_gene: NA; j_gene: TRBJ1-1; CDR3aa: CASTTQMNTEAFF
v_gene: TRBV7-8; d_gene: NA; j_gene: TRBJ2-2; CDR3aa: CASSARPSANTGELFF
v_gene: TRBV27; d_gene: NA; j_gene: TRBJ1-1; CDR3aa: CASSLLGTMNTEAFF
v_gene: TRBV7-9; d_gene: TRBD1; j_gene: TRBJ1-1; CDR3aa: CASSLTGDTEAFF
v_gene: TRBV29-1; d_gene: TRBD1; j_gene: TRBJ1-2; CDR3aa: CSVEDHGQGVRGNYGYTF
v_gene: TRBV28; d_gene: NA; j_gene: TRBJ2-7; CDR3aa: CASSLPGMSSYEQYF
v_gene: TRBV6-5; d_gene: NA; j_gene: TRBJ1-2; CDR3aa: CASVFRGYTF
v_gene: TRBV6-5; d_gene: NA; j_gene: TRBJ2-1; CDR3aa: CASSYFGGATYNEQFF
v_gene: TRBV29-1; d_gene: NA; j_gene: TRBJ1-3; CDR3aa: CSVATGLSGNTIYF
v_gene: TRBV18; d_gene: NA; j_gene: TRBJ2-2; CDR3aa: CASSPSLTGELFF
v_gene: TRBV5-1; d_gene: TRBD2; j_gene: TRBJ2-2; CDR3aa: CASSSLLAVTGELFF
v_gene: TRBV12-5; d_gene: NA; j_gene: TRBJ2-7; CDR3aa: CASGRDTDSYEQYF
v_gene: TRBV18; d_gene: TRBD2; j_gene: TRBJ2-1; CDR3aa: CASSPPDLVAGSSRHEQFF
v_gene: TRBV11-2; d_gene: NA; j_gene: TRBJ2-2; CDR3aa: CASSSRTNGELFF
v_gene: TRBV30; d_gene: NA; j_gene: TRBJ1-2; CDR3aa: CASSPGGVYGYTF
v_gene: TRBV2; d_gene: TRBD1; j_gene: TRBJ1-6; CDR3aa: CASSEDRGHNSPLHF
v_gene: TRBV4-1; d_gene: NA; j_gene: TRBJ1-2; CDR3aa: CASSQVGQGYGYTF
v_gene: TRBV6-5; d_gene: TRBD1; j_gene: TRBJ1-2; CDR3aa: CASSLGTGVNYGYTF
v_gene: TRBV3-1/TRBV3-2; d_gene: TRBD2; j_gene: TRBJ2-3; CDR3aa: CASSHPPREREPDTQYF
v_gene: TRBV6-5; d_gene: NA; j_gene: TRBJ1-6; CDR3aa: CASNPGALNSPLHF
v_gene: TRBV11-2; d_gene: NA; j_gene: TRBJ1-2; CDR3aa: CASSRFGDNNYGYTF
v_gene: TRBV7-2; d_gene: TRBD1; j_gene: TRBJ1-1; CDR3aa: CASSLVSGQTEAFF
v_gene: TRBV7-2; d_gene: TRBD1; j_gene: TRBJ1-5; CDR3aa: CASSPRGQSYSNQPQHF
v_gene: TRBV6-5; d_gene: NA; j_gene: TRBJ1-4; CDR3aa: CASSYRGGEKLFF
v_gene: TRBV7-2; d_gene: TRBD1; j_gene: TRBJ1-2; CDR3aa: CASSFPGGSNYGYTF
v_gene: TRBV5-1; d_gene: NA; j_gene: TRBJ1-4; CDR3aa: CASSLNREKLFF
v_gene: TRBV7-9; d_gene: TRBD2; j_gene: TRBJ2-1; CDR3aa: CASSRTSGLSYNEQFF
v_gene: TRBV7-6; d_gene: TRBD1; j_gene: TRBJ1-2; CDR3aa: CASSLTGDHGYTF
v_gene: TRBV6-4; d_gene: NA; j_gene: TRBJ2-1; CDR3aa: CASSYQAGQWNEQFF